This T cell receptor (beta chain) was recorded in a study of blood T cell repertoires in COVID-19 (dated by TCRdb to 2019 to 2021). Broadly, across the study: Collaborator samples came from the United States, Italy and Spain and covered acute and convalescent phases of COVID-19. The prospective study material was composed of cDNA or gDNA derived from T cells, B-cell-depleted T cells, or PBMCs. Deeply sampled blood TCRbeta repertoires from subjects exposed to, actively infected with, or recovered from COVID-19 were included in the dataset. The repertoires were released in a freely available public database intended as a resource for research on the immune response to SARS-CoV-2. The samples were drawn from two sources: the first 160 participants of the ongoing ImmuneRACE study, and 1,200 or so subjects contributed by 6 global collaborators. The sample metadata nearly always contained a de-identified subject ID, COVID-19 status, age in years and sex. Where available, HLA class I and class II types were obtained from metadata supplied by the sample provider rather than from assay-based typing. On the study overall, not on this receptor specifically: Clinical and demographic metadata were provided uncurated, with the amount varying by source and participant.

About this clone itself: This clone's antigen is unknown. Per-base qualities were not stored, and no clone one base away is much larger.

TCRbeta CDR3 regions were amplified from genomic DNA by means of the immunoSEQ Assay, a bias-controlled multiplex PCR. From the authors' description of their analysis: The number of nucleated cells in each sample was estimated from the amplification of reference gene primers within the assay. To quantify the absolute abundance of each unique TCRbeta CDR3 rearrangement, sequence reads were collapsed and filtered. For each sample, productive Simpson clonality was calculated by taking the square root of Simpson's diversity index across productive rearrangements. TCRdb stores this immuneACCESS table with in-frame sequences only. Part of the clones is absent; in the studies checked, under half of the shortfall reflects unresolved V genes, and no reason is known for the rest. The V and J calls and clone size were taken over from that table, and D and trimming were inferred from the DNA. Present in this sample are roughly 160,000 clones, approximately 91% of which were seen just once. Around 5% of the sample comes from the top ten.

One collaborating source in Seattle enrolled patients while the patients were actively infected and followed the patients over time throughout the course of disease. Whole blood was collected in K2EDTA tubes by collaborating institutions according to the institutions' own protocols. For TCRbeta analysis, collaborator samples were shipped as frozen whole blood, as isolated PBMCs, or as DNA extracted from either sample type. Material: peripheral blood. The clonotype was recovered from a man between 18 and 35 years old with COVID-19, enrolled during active disease.

The base sequence is TGTGCCAGCAGTTACTCGACTAGCAAAGAGACCCAGTACTTC. This codes for CASSYSTSKETQYF. The chain is made from TRBV6-5 and TRBJ2-5; TRBD2 lines up with 7 middle nucleotides. The germline V gene gives CDR1 as MNHEY and CDR2 as SVGAGI. The CDR3 numbers 14 residues from cysteine through phenylalanine. The only DNA kept is the CDR3, 42 bases in frame from the first base. Trimming accounts for 0 bases at V and 3 bases at J, while the number of junction bases matched to no gene is 1.